This TCR beta chain comes out of a study of CD8+CD57+ T cells in acquired aplastic anemia. The study, taken as a whole, reports: Patients shared approximately 30 CD8+ CDR3 sequences with controls.

All patients picked for sequencing had shown, by flow cytometry, an expansion of CD8+CD57+ cells. Germline V gene data show CDR1 as SGDLS and CDR2 as YYNGEE. The CDR3 contains 13 residues when both ends are counted. The use of genomic DNA as template underpinned the TCR beta VDJ and CDR3 profiling. TCRdb reanalysed the reads using MiXCR and keeps one entry per CDR3 protein. The sample has 200,000 to 300,000 distinct CDR3 sequences, approximately 86% seen once. With regard to this clonotype: Antigen unknown. In this CDR3 the conserved last residue, phenylalanine or tryptophan, is missing, so a read error is likely. No DNA is shown, since the ends of the CDR3 on it are uncertain; the CDR3 is the one TCRdb lists.

The J gene is TRBJ1-2, the V gene TRBV9. The sequence came from a human donor with aplastic anemia. What was sequenced was sorted CD4+, CD8+, or CD8+CD57+ T cells (not recorded which) from PBMCs. CDR3 sequence: CASSEGGQSTYTL.